This T cell receptor (beta chain) was sequenced for a study of radiotherapy plus CTLA-4 blockade in lung cancer. Study-wide points: Clones derived from tumor TCRs expanded in blood after radiotherapy plus ipilimumab.

The CDR3 has 17 residues. Germline values: CDR1 LNHDA, CDR2 SQIVND (reference sequence). About this clone itself: Antigen: not known. The junction shows a germline mismatch at one end, possibly a read error.

Assay: immunoSEQ multiplex PCR; the TCRdb copy retains only in-frame clones and omits some. The sample yields 35,000 to 40,000 clones, around 86% seen once. This sequence joins TRBV19 and TRBJ1-3; TRBD1 agrees at 8 bases. The sample in question was peripheral blood, obtained from a patient treated with radiotherapy plus ipilimumab. The source is a human donor with non-small cell lung cancer whose response to radiotherapy plus ipilimumab could not be evaluated. The CDR3 nucleotides are TGTGCCAGGAGTACTGTGGGGGACAGGCGATCTGGAAACACCATATATTTT. The encoded protein is CARSTVGDRRSGNTIYF.